Below are 29 T cell receptor beta chains sequenced from a single sample in a study of cytotoxic CD8 clonotypes in ibrutinib-treated CLL. Clones were read by immunoSEQ multiplex PCR, and TCRdb kept only the in-frame ones, dropping some. The table records approximately 130,000 clones, around 84% of them present only once. The sequencing used PBMCs, collected after 24 months of ibrutinib treatment. These receptors all stem from a human donor with chronic lymphocytic leukemia.

This clone was recorded once. V usage is TRBV6-1 and J usage is TRBJ2-1; 7 bases map to TRBD1. The CDR3 consists of 12 residues. The V gene end was trimmed by 5 bases and the J gene end by 7 bases; junction bases not matched to a gene: 2. In germline, CDR1 is MNHNS, CDR2 SASEGT. The CDR3 DNA is TGTGCCAGCAGTAAGACAGGGAATGAGCAGTTCTTC. Translation: CASSKTGNEQFF.

The CDR3 bases are TGCGCCAGCAGCTTGCAGGATCTGAGCTATGGCTACACCTTC. Amino acid sequence: CASSLQDLSYGYTF. This chain uses TRBV5-1 with TRBJ1-2; D gene ambiguous. V was trimmed by 1 base and J by 4 bases, leaving 11 bases between them. Germline-derived CDR1 and CDR2 are SGHRS and YFSETQ. The CDR3 covers 14 residues.

V gene TRBV2 combines with J gene TRBJ2-5; possibly TRBD1 or TRBD2 for D (5 bases each). This CDR3 spans 14 amino acids. Germline V gives CDR1 SNHLY, CDR2 FYNNEI. V was shortened by 4 bases and J by 4 bases, with 13 bases between the two germline ends. CDR3 DNA: TGTGCCAGCAGTGGCAGGGTGGCGGGAGAGACCCAGTACTTC. Protein: CASSGRVAGETQYF.

This clone has just a few counts. The chain uses TRBV4-1 and TRBJ2-2; the D is unclear. This CDR3 is built from 13 residues. Germline V lookup: CDR1 MGHRA, CDR2 YSYEKL. The ends were cut back, 1 base at V and 1 base at J, with 1 base in the middle. This CDR3 reads CASSQGNTGELFF. As DNA, the CDR3 is TGCGCCAGCAGCCAAGGGAACACCGGGGAGCTGTTTTTT.

This clone turned up a few times. The V gene is TRBV9, the J gene TRBJ2-2, with D possibly TRBD2 on 5 matching bases. Between the trimmed V and J ends, which lost 4 bases and 4 bases, there was a span of 17 bases. The CDR3 covers 16 residues. The V gene's germline CDR1 is SGDLS and CDR2 YYNGEE. This CDR3 reads CASSPRPEVITGELFF. The CDR3 DNA follows: TGTGCCAGCAGCCCGAGGCCGGAGGTGATCACCGGGGAGCTGTTTTTT.

V usage is TRBV27 and J usage is TRBJ1-2, with TRBD1 matching over 9 bases. Germline loops: CDR1 MNHEY, CDR2 SMNVEV (reference sequence). The trim removed 3 bases at V and 5 bases at J, leaving 10 bases unmatched. CDR3 length: 16 residues. The CDR3 bases are TGTGCCAGCAGTTTTAGAAACACCGGGACAGGGTATGGCTACACCTTC. This translates into CASSFRNTGTGYGYTF.

The chain recombines TRBV6-5 with TRBJ1-1; 7 bases are a match to TRBD1. The CDR3 totals 12 residues. Germline V lookup: CDR1 MNHEY, CDR2 SVGAGI. V was clipped by 5 bases and J by 4 bases; unmatched bases: 1. The CDR3 protein is CASSTGATEAFF. The CDR3 DNA reads TGTGCCAGCAGTACAGGGGCCACTGAAGCTTTCTTT.

This chain connects TRBV6-6 to TRBJ2-5; D ambiguous. Germline V lookup: CDR1 MNHNY, CDR2 SVGAGI (reference sequence). CDR3 length equals 14 residues. Trimming cost V 0 bases and J 0 bases, with 5 bases left between them. The CDR3 region is CASSYSRDQETQYF. The CDR3 nucleotides are TGTGCCAGCAGTTACTCAAGGGACCAAGAGACCCAGTACTTC.

V gene TRBV11-2 combines with J gene TRBJ2-2; unclear D gene. This CDR3 is built from 16 residues. V was cut by 1 base and J by 6 bases, with 15 bases left in between. The germline gives CDR1 SGHAT, CDR2 FQNNGV. CDR3 DNA: TGTGCCAGCAGCTTAGTCTCGCTGAGAACCGCCGGGGAGCTGTTTTTT. Amino acids: CASSLVSLRTAGELFF. The variable domain in full, completed from reference TRBV11-2 and TRBJ2-2, reads EAGVAQSPRYKIIEKRQSVAFWCNPISGHATLYWYQQILGQGPKLLIQFQNNGVVDDSQLPKDRFSAERLKGVDSTLKIQPAKLEDSAVYLCASSLVSLRTAGELFFGEGSRLTVL.

The chain combines TRBV19 with TRBJ1-1, with 10 nucleotides matching TRBD1. CDR3 length: 15 amino acids. Trimming took 5 bases from V and 6 from J; bases not matched to a gene: 9. Germline loops: CDR1 LNHDA, CDR2 SQIVND (reference sequence). CDR3: CASSGPGQGFSEAFF. The CDR3 nucleotides read TGTGCCAGTAGTGGACCGGGACAGGGGTTTTCTGAAGCTTTCTTT. Supplemented by reference TRBV19 and TRBJ1-1, the full variable domain reads DGGITQSPKYLFRKEGQNVTLSCEQNLNHDAMYWYRQDPGQGLRLIYYSQIVNDFQKGDIAEGYSVSREKKESFPLTVTSAQKNPTAFYLCASSGPGQGFSEAFFGQGTRLTVV.

The rearrangement joins TRBV7-6 to TRBJ1-1, with TRBD1 identical over 7 bases. This CDR3 region has 16 residues. Germline CDR1 reads SGHVS; CDR2 reads FNYEAQ. Trimming removed 2 bases from V and 1 base from J; junction bases left unmatched: 7. CDR3 sequence reads: CASSLQPPGGNTEAFF. Here the CDR3 DNA reads TGTGCCAGCAGCTTACAGCCCCCAGGGGGGAACACTGAAGCTTTCTTT.

The V gene is TRBV30, the J gene TRBJ2-5; 8 nucleotides line up with TRBD2. The CDR3 sequence is 14 residues long. Germline V CDR1 and CDR2: GTSNPN, SVGIG (reference sequence). V was pared by 4 bases and J by 3 bases, with 7 bases of the junction left unmatched. The CDR3: CAWKRSGTEETQYF. The CDR3 DNA follows: TGTGCCTGGAAACGTAGCGGGACTGAAGAGACCCAGTACTTC.

This rearrangement joins TRBV6-5 to TRBJ1-1, with D uncertain. Germline V gene data show CDR1 as MNHEY and CDR2 as SVGAGI. The CDR3 totals 13 residues. Trimming left V 6 bases short and J 1 base short, with 9 bases between. The CDR3 DNA sequence: TGTGCCAGCAGCCAAACAAGGAACACTGAAGCTTTCTTT. Translating gives CASSQTRNTEAFF.

This clone was seen only a few times. V and J are TRBV6-5 and TRBJ1-2; D gene unclear. CDR3 length: 14 residues. Germline V gene data show CDR1 as MNHEY and CDR2 as SVGAGI. Trimming stripped 6 bases from V and 4 bases from J, with 15 bases between. CDR3 DNA sequence: TGTGCCAGCAGCCAACTCAGGAGCACCTATGGCTACACCTTC. Its translation is CASSQLRSTYGYTF.

This chain connects TRBV5-6 to TRBJ2-5; perhaps TRBD2 as D (6 bases). Trimming cost V 0 bases and J 10 bases, with 13 bases left between them. The CDR3 is 13 amino acids. The germline V gene encodes CDR1 SGHDT and CDR2 YYEEEE. The CDR3 reads CASSLGLWRDQYF. CDR3 nucleotide sequence: TGTGCCAGCAGCTTGGGGCTCTGGAGGGACCAGTACTTC.

In DNA, the CDR3 is TGTGCCAGCAGCGTAGACAGTTTAGAAAAACTGTTTTTT. Protein sequence: CASSVDSLEKLFF. The chain employs TRBV9 and TRBJ1-4; D gene uncertain. Trimming cost V 0 bases and J 8 bases, with 8 bases left between them. The CDR3 sequence is 13 residues long. Germline CDR1 SGDLS, CDR2 YYNGEE. Drawing the rest from reference TRBV9 and TRBJ1-4, the complete variable domain is DSGVTQTPKHLITATGQRVTLRCSPRSGDLSVYWYQQSLDQGLQFLIQYYNGEERAKGNILERFSAQQFPDLHSELNLSSLELGDSALYFCASSVDSLEKLFFGSGTQLSVL.

The V call is TRBV7-6, the J call TRBJ2-7; 7 positions match TRBD1. With 4 bases clipped from V and 7 bases from J, the junction kept 4 bases outside the gene matches. This CDR3 has 12 residues. Germline V gives CDR1 SGHVS, CDR2 FNYEAQ. CDR3 sequence reads: CASSSTGREQYF. CDR3 nucleotide sequence: TGTGCCAGCAGCTCGACAGGGCGGGAGCAGTACTTC.

This clone was observed a handful of times. This chain's CDR3 is CASSYYRDEGYTF. The CDR3 DNA sequence: TGTGCCAGCAGTTACTACAGGGATGAAGGCTACACCTTC. The chain employs TRBV6-5 and TRBJ1-2, with a tentative D call TRBD1 (6 bases). Germline V CDR1 and CDR2: MNHEY, SVGAGI. Trimming took off 1 base at V and 8 bases at J, with 11 bases between the two ends. The CDR3 loop spans 13 amino acids.

The chain carries TRBV5-4 and TRBJ1-2; 10 bases align to TRBD1. This CDR3 spans 13 amino acids. Germline CDR1 reads SGHNT; CDR2 reads YYREEE (reference sequence). V shed 7 bases, J shed 4 bases, and the junction held 4 bases outside the gene matches. The CDR3 region is CASRTGGVYGYTF. CDR3 bases: TGTGCCAGCCGGACAGGGGGAGTCTATGGCTACACCTTC.

The V and J genes are TRBV25-1 and TRBJ1-5; the D is unclear. Per germline, CDR1 MGHDK and CDR2 SYGVNS. V was clipped by 4 bases and J by 5 bases, with 9 bases between them. The CDR3 has 13 amino acids. The chain's CDR3 is CASSGLGDQPQHF. In DNA form, the CDR3 reads TGTGCCAGCAGTGGTCTGGGTGATCAGCCCCAGCATTTT.

The chain links TRBV9 to TRBJ2-7; 12 bases align to TRBD1. This CDR3 spans 16 amino acids. CDR1 is SGDLS and CDR2 is YYNGEE in the germline V gene. Trimming cost V 0 bases and J 6 bases; bases outside gene matches: 7. The CDR3 DNA reads TGTGCCAGCAGCGTAGGGGGACAGGGGGCGCAGTCCGAGCAGTACTTC. Translation gives CASSVGGQGAQSEQYF.

The V and J genes are TRBV9 and TRBJ1-2, with D maybe TRBD1 (5 bases). This CDR3 region has 14 residues. Between the trimmed V and J ends, which lost 0 bases and 5 bases, there was a span of 11 bases. Per germline, CDR1 SGDLS and CDR2 YYNGEE. CDR3 sequence: CASSVGRGQYGYTF. Written as DNA, the CDR3 is TGTGCCAGCAGCGTAGGGCGGGGCCAGTATGGCTACACCTTC.

This chain connects TRBV29-1 to TRBJ2-1; weak D call: TRBD2 (5 bases). V lost 4 bases, J lost 6 bases, and 10 bases lay in between. The germline V gene encodes CDR1 SQVTM and CDR2 ANQGSEA. The CDR3 runs 12 residues. The CDR3 DNA reads TGCAGCGTTGTACTAGTAGTCAATGAGCAGTTCTTC. Protein product: CSVVLVVNEQFF.

V is TRBV9 and J is TRBJ1-1; no firm D call. The V end lost 0 bases, the J end lost 0 bases, and 9 bases lay between the germline ends. The germline V gene has CDR1 SGDLS and CDR2 YYNGEE. The CDR3 totals 15 residues. Here the CDR3 DNA reads TGTGCCAGCAGCGTAGACCCTACTTTGAACACTGAAGCTTTCTTT. Translating it yields CASSVDPTLNTEAFF.

The J gene is TRBJ1-5, the V gene TRBV28; a weak D match, TRBD1 (5 bases). Germline CDR1 and CDR2: MDHEN and SYDVKM. Trimming shortened V by 2 bases and J by 5 bases, and 13 bases separated the two germline ends. The length of the CDR3 is 15 residues. The CDR3 loop is CASSLGAGIHQPQHF. Here the CDR3 DNA reads TGTGCCAGCAGTTTAGGGGCAGGGATACATCAGCCCCAGCATTTT.

The rearrangement joins TRBV18 to TRBJ2-2; D not certain. V was shortened by 1 base and J by 1 base, with 4 bases between the two germline ends. This CDR3 region has 14 residues. The germline V gene has CDR1 KGHSH and CDR2 LQKENI. Here the CDR3 reads CASSPQQNTGELFF. The CDR3, as DNA: TGTGCCAGCTCACCACAGCAGAACACCGGGGAGCTGTTTTTT. The entire variable domain, with the rest obtained from reference TRBV18 and TRBJ2-2, is as follows: NAGVMQNPRHLVRRRGQEARLRCSPMKGHSHVYWYRQLPEEGLKFMVYLQKENIIDESGMPKERFSAEFPKEGPSILRIQQVVRGDSAAYFCASSPQQNTGELFFGEGSRLTVL.

This clone came up once. The rearrangement links TRBV5-5 to TRBJ1-2; tentative D call: TRBD1 (6 bases). V gave up 0 bases and J gave up 4 bases, with 10 bases separating them. The germline CDR1 and CDR2 sequences are SGHKS and YYEKEE (reference sequence). The CDR3 spans 14 residues. CDR3: CASSLAGAGYGYTF. In nucleotides, the CDR3 is TGTGCCAGCAGCTTGGCAGGGGCTGGCTATGGCTACACCTTC.

The chain couples TRBV9 to TRBJ2-3; D gene uncertain. This CDR3 has 15 residues. Trimming took 3 bases from V and 4 from J, leaving 15 bases between them. Germline lookup yields CDR1 SGDLS and CDR2 YYNGEE. CDR3 sequence: CASSGRFLASDTQYF. The CDR3 bases are TGTGCCAGCAGCGGGCGGTTCCTCGCCTCAGATACGCAGTATTTT.

The V call is TRBV5-5, the J call TRBJ1-4; unclear D gene. CDR1 is SGHKS and CDR2 is YYEKEE in the germline V gene (reference sequence). Trimming shortened V by 1 base and J by 0 bases, and 13 bases separated the two germline ends. The length of the CDR3 is 17 residues. The DNA for the CDR3 is TGTGCCAGCAGCTTGAGAGTTATCGGAGCAACTAATGAAAAACTGTTTTTT. Its protein is CASSLRVIGATNEKLFF. The complete variable domain, with remaining parts taken from reference TRBV5-5 and TRBJ1-4, reads DAGVTQSPTHLIKTRGQQVTLRCSPISGHKSVSWYQQVLGQGPQFIFQYYEKEERGRGNFPDRFSARQFPNYSSELNVNALLLGDSALYLCASSLRVIGATNEKLFFGSGTQLSVL.